This TCR beta chain was sequenced for a study of blood T cells in healthy people across ages (dated by TCRdb to between 2014 and 2017). Turning to the overall study: Template switching captured roughly one uniquely barcoded TCR beta cDNA molecule per two T cells in model experiments. The study measured age-related changes in TCR beta repertoire diversity using deep sequencing normalized with unique cDNA molecular identifiers. Donors were grouped into four age groups: young (average roughly 15 years), middle-aged (roughly 38), aged (approximately 67) and long-lived (around 80). To avoid experimental bias, donors of different ages were distributed randomly across sequencing lanes. Using the same blood draw, the study looked at two additional independent replicas of 1 million unique cDNA reads for two donors, one aged 18 to 30 and the other aged 80 or older.

Donors were a few dozen systemically healthy Caucasian individuals from Russia aged roughly 6 to 95 years. Each donor gave 8 to 10 milliliters of peripheral blood, drawn into EDTA-treated Vacutainer tubes. Ficoll-Paque density-gradient centrifugation was used to isolate PBMCs, with at least 6.5 million per sample. Trizol reagent was used to extract total RNA from PBMCs, with at least 5.5 micrograms per sample. The percentages of naive CD45RAhigh/CD27high T cells were determined by flow cytometry on a PBMC aliquot from every donor. The sample holds a few counts of this clonotype. Its antigen target is currently unknown. Base qualities were left out, and no much larger clone turns up one base away. Library preparation used 5' RACE. TCRdb names Illumina HiSeq 2500 as the instrument used. The second PCR ran for roughly 6 to 11 cycles and used a J-beta primer mix along with a sample-barcoded 5' primer. A unique molecular identifier was introduced onto each TCR beta cDNA molecule by a template-switch 5' adaptor carrying 12 random nucleotides. Each sample yielded at least 3 million CDR3-containing paired-end reads. First-strand cDNA was synthesized from all RNA with the Mint cDNA synthesis kit, primed by a TRBC-specific oligonucleotide. After uracil-DNA glycosylase treatment, a first 18-cycle PCR used universal primers M1SS and BC2_uni_R on all cDNA. As for how the authors treated the data: Each sample was normalized by randomly selecting 1 million high-quality reads, each carrying a distinct molecular identifier. Instead of being binned into consensus sequences, reads that shared molecular identifiers were thrown out. MiTCR, run with a Q25 quality threshold and the strictest error-elimination algorithm, handled CDR3 identification, clonotype clustering and error correction. A nonparametric unseen species model with Euler transformation was used to estimate lower-bound total TCR beta diversity. Starting from the raw public reads, TCRdb applied fastp trimming at Q25, assembled clones with MiXCR and retained in-frame beta chains. CDR3 protein sequences are deduplicated, and each keeps its most common genes and DNA. TCRdb, not the authors, supplied the V and J calls. The sample table records about 1,500,000 distinct CDR3 sequences; approximately 38% of these occur just once. Of the sample, roughly 7.9% falls within the top ten clones.

Counted from cysteine to phenylalanine, this CDR3 has 17 amino acids. This entry keeps only the CDR3 DNA: 51 bases, framed from base 1. CDR1 and CDR2 (MNHNS, SASEGT) derive from the germline V gene. From V the trimming removes 2 bases and from J it removes 1 base, while the gene matches leave 9 bases of the junction unaccounted for. What the study reported, not specific to this receptor: Observed TCR beta diversity per million T cells fell roughly linearly with age, and a significant reduction was already apparent by age roughly 40. Estimates of total diversity based on one million sequenced T cells were regarded as lower bounds and as underestimates. There was a strong correlation between observed TCR beta diversity and the percentage of naive T cells measured by flow cytometry. Compared with the aged group, more naive CD4+ T cells, fewer expanded clones and increased TCR diversity were shown by the long-lived group, suggesting age selection. The CMV infection status of donors was not known, potentially confounding age-related changes in expanded clonotypes. Bulk unsorted PBMC profiling prevented conclusive comparison of naive and antigen-experienced compartments.

The sequence is built from TRBV6-1 and TRBJ2-7; 9 bases in the junction line up with TRBD1. The sequencing sample was made of blood. The TCR was taken from a woman in her late teens or twenties in good health. CDR3 loop: CASSERVRGQGSYEQYF. The DNA sequence is TGTGCCAGCAGTGAAAGGGTTAGGGGACAGGGTTCCTACGAGCAGTACTTC.